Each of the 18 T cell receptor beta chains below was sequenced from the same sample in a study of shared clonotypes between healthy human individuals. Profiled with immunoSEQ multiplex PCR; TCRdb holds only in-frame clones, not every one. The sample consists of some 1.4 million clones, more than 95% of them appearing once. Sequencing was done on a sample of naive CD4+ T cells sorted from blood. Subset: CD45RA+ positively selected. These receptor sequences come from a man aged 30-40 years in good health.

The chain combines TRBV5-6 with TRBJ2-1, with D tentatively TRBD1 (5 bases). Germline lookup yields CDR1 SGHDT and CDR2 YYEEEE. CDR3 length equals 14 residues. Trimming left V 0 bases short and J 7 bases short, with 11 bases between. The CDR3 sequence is CASSLEGRENEQFF. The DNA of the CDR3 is TGTGCCAGCAGCTTGGAGGGCAGGGAAAATGAGCAGTTCTTC.

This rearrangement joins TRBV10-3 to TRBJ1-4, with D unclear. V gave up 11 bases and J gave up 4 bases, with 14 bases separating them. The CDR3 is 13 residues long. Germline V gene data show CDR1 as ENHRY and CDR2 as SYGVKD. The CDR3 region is CALSQRLNEKLFF. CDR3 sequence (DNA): TGTGCCCTCTCCCAGAGACTTAATGAAAAACTGTTTTTT.

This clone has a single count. CDR3 region: CASSSTLNSGIGDTQYF. CDR3 DNA: TGTGCCAGCAGCTCCACCCTAAACAGCGGGATAGGAGATACGCAGTATTTT. The chain couples TRBV7-2 to TRBJ2-3, with 7 bases fitting TRBD2. CDR3 length equals 17 residues. Losses at the gene ends were 4 bases for V and 5 bases for J; bases not matched to a gene: 15. CDR1 and CDR2 from the germline V gene are SGHTA and FQGNSA. Combining the CDR3 with reference TRBV7-2 and TRBJ2-3 gives the whole variable domain GAGVSQSPSNKVTEKGKDVELRCDPISGHTALYWYRQSLGQGLEFLIYFQGNSAPDKSGLPSDRFSAERTGGSVSTLTIQRTQQEDSAVYLCASSSTLNSGIGDTQYFGPGTRLTVL.

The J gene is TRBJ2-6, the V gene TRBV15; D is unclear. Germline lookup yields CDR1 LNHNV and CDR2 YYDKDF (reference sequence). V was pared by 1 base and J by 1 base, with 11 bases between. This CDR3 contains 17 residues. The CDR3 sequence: CATSRGRARSGANVLTF. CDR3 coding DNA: TGTGCCACCAGCAGAGGTAGGGCTCGGTCTGGGGCCAACGTCCTGACTTTC. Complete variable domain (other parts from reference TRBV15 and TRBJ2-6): DAMVIQNPRYQVTQFGKPVTLSCSQTLNHNVMYWYQQKSSQAPKLLFHYYDKDFNNEADTPDNFQSRRPNTSFCFLDIRSPGLGDTAMYLCATSRGRARSGANVLTFGAGSRLTVL.

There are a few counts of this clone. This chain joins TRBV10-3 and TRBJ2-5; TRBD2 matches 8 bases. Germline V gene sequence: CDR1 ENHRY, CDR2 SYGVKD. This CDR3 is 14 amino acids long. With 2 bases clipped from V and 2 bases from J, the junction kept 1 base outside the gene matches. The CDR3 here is CAISETSGQETQYF. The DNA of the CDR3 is TGTGCCATCAGTGAGACTAGCGGACAAGAGACCCAGTACTTC.

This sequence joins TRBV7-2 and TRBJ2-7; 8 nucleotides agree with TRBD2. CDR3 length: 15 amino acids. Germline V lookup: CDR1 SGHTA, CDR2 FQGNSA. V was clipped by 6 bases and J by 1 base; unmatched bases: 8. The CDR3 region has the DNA TGTGCCAGCAGTAGAGAGATAGCGGGGTCCTACGAGCAGTACTTC. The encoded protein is CASSREIAGSYEQYF.

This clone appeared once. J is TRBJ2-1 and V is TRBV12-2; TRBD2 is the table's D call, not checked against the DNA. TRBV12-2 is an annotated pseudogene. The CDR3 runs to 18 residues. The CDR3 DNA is TGTGCAAGTCGGCCCCCCCGAGGAGCCGGGACTAGCGGCAATGAGCAGTTCTTC. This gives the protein CASRPPRGAGTSGNEQFF.

In DNA, the CDR3 is TGTGCCAGCAGCCAAAGTGCGGGGGCTTCTGGCTACACCTTC. Translating it yields CASSQSAGASGYTF. J is TRBJ1-2 and V is TRBV7-9, with a weak D call TRBD1 (6 bases). Germline V gives CDR1 SEHNR, CDR2 FQNEAQ (reference sequence). V was trimmed by 5 bases and J by 7 bases, leaving 17 bases between them. The CDR3 covers 14 residues.

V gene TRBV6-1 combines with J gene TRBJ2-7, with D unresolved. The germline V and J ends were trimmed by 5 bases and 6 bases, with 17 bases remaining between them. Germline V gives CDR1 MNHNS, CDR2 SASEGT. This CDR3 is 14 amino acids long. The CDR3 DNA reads TGTGCCAGCAGTCCCGGGCACCAATCGGGCGAGCAGTACTTC. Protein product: CASSPGHQSGEQYF.

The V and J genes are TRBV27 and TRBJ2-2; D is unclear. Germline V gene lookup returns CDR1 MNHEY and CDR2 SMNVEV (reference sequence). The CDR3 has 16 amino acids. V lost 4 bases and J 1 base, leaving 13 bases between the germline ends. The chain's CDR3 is CASSSLWQQNTGELFF. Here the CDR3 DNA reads TGTGCCAGCAGTTCATTATGGCAGCAGAACACCGGGGAGCTGTTTTTT.

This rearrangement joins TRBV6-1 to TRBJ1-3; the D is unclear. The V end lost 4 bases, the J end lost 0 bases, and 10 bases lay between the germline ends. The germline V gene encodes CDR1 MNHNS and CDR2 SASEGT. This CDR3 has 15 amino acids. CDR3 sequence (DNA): TGTGCCAGCAGTGCAGGCCCTAGCTCTGGAAACACCATATATTTT. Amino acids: CASSAGPSSGNTIYF.

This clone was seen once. CDR3 residues: CASSLGAGSSNQPQHF. The CDR3 DNA reads as TGTGCCAGCAGCTTGGGGGCGGGGTCGAGCAATCAGCCCCAGCATTTT. J is TRBJ1-5 and V is TRBV5-5; D is undetermined. In germline, CDR1 is SGHKS, CDR2 YYEKEE (reference sequence). The CDR3 length is 16 residues. The V gene lost 0 bases and the J gene lost 1 base, with 11 bases spanning the gap.

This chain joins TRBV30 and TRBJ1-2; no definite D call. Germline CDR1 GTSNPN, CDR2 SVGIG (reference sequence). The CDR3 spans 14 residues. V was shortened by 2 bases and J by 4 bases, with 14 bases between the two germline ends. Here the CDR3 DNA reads TGTGCCTGGAGTCGGACCAGTCTAGCCTATGGCTACACCTTC. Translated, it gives CAWSRTSLAYGYTF.

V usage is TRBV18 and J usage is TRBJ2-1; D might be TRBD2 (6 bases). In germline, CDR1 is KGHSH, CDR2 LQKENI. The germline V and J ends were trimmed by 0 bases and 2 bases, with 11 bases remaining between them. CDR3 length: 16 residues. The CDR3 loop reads CASSPPVGGAYNEQFF. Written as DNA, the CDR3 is TGTGCCAGCTCACCACCGGTAGGCGGGGCCTACAATGAGCAGTTCTTC.

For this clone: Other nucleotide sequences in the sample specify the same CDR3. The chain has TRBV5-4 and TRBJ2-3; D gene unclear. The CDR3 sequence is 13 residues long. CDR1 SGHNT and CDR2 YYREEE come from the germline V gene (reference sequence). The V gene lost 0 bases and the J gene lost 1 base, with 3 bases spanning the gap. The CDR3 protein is CASSLVGTDTQYF. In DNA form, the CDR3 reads TGTGCCAGCAGCTTGGTAGGCACAGATACGCAGTATTTT.

CDR3 protein: CASSPHLAGGGTGELFF. CDR3 in DNA: TGTGCCAGCAGTCCTCATTTAGCGGGAGGGGGCACCGGGGAGCTGTTTTTT. This chain links TRBV28 with TRBJ2-2; 11 bases are shared with TRBD2. Germline loops: CDR1 MDHEN, CDR2 SYDVKM. Trimming at V came to 5 bases and at J to 4 bases, leaving 9 bases not matched to a gene. The CDR3 extends over 17 amino acids.

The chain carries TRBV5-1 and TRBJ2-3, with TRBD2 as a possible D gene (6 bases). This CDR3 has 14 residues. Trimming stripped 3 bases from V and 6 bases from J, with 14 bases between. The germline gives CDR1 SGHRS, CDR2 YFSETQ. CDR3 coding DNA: TGCGCCAGCAGCTGGGTTGGAGGGATCGATACGCAGTATTTT. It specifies CASSWVGGIDTQYF. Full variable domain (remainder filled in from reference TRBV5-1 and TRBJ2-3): KAGVTQTPRYLIKTRGQQVTLSCSPISGHRSVSWYQQTPGQGLQFLFEYFSETQRNKGNFPGRFSGRQFSNSRSEMNVSTLELGDSALYLCASSWVGGIDTQYFGPGTRLTVL.

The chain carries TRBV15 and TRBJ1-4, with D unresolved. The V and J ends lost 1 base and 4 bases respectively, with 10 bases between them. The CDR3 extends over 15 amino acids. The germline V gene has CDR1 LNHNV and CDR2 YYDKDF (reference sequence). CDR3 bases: TGTGCCACCAGCAGAGTTGGGCAGGTTAATGAAAAACTGTTTTTT. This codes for CATSRVGQVNEKLFF.